The 10 T cell receptor beta chains below come from one sample, sequenced in a study of blood T cell repertoires in COVID-19. Here immunoSEQ multiplex PCR was the method, and the copy in TCRdb shows in-frame clones only, minus some. The table records approximately 130,000 clones, just under 85% of them present only once. Sequences were obtained from peripheral blood. The receptors originated from a human donor in a cohort sampled during active COVID-19.

The chain couples TRBV6-5 to TRBJ1-1; weak D call: TRBD1 (5 bases). CDR1 and CDR2 (germline): MNHEY, SVGAGI. There are 12 residues in the CDR3. V was cut by 6 bases and J by 7 bases, with 12 bases left in between. The CDR3 coding sequence is TGTGCCAGCAGACCCGACGGGGGTGAAGCTTTCTTT. It encodes CASRPDGGEAFF.

The chain carries TRBV28 and TRBJ1-2; 7 bases match TRBD1. This CDR3 region has 13 residues. Germline CDR1 MDHEN, CDR2 SYDVKM. After removal of 5 bases from V and 4 bases from J, the junction contained 4 bases not matched to a gene. This CDR3 is CASSGQDVYGYTF. Written as DNA, the CDR3 is TGTGCCAGCAGTGGACAGGACGTCTATGGCTACACCTTC.

This clone was seen a single time. The rearrangement joins TRBV5-4 to TRBJ2-7; 14 positions agree with TRBD2. J was trimmed by 5 bases and V by 3 bases; bases with no gene match: 1. This CDR3 contains 14 residues. Germline assignment: CDR1 SGHNT and CDR2 YYREEE (reference sequence). CDR3 protein: CASSSGLAGDEQYF. The CDR3 DNA is TGTGCCAGCAGCTCGGGACTAGCGGGGGACGAGCAGTACTTC.

This clone was seen only a few times. The CDR3 spells CATSSQGNYGYTF. CDR3 bases: TGTGCCACCAGCAGTCAGGGGAACTATGGCTACACCTTC. The rearrangement uses TRBV15 and TRBJ1-2; D perhaps matches TRBD1 (6 bases). Deletions cut 3 bases from V and 2 bases from J, with 7 bases between. Germline V lookup: CDR1 LNHNV, CDR2 YYDKDF (reference sequence). This CDR3 contains 13 residues.

The chain recombines TRBV18 with TRBJ1-5; D might be TRBD1 (5 bases). This CDR3 spans 15 amino acids. Trimming left V 0 bases short and J 5 bases short, with 11 bases between. The V gene's germline CDR1 is KGHSH and CDR2 LQKENI. The CDR3 loop reads CASSPPGGVDQPQHF. As DNA, the CDR3 is TGTGCCAGCTCACCACCTGGAGGGGTCGATCAGCCCCAGCATTTT.

This clone was detected once. The rearrangement links TRBV6-6 to TRBJ1-2; a weak D match, TRBD1 (5 bases). The V end was cut by 7 bases, the J end by 2 bases, with 14 bases between. Germline CDR1 reads MNHNY; CDR2 reads SVGAGI (reference sequence). The CDR3 runs to 14 residues. As DNA, the CDR3 is TGTGCCAGCAAGCAGGGTCACGGCAACTATGGCTACACCTTC. Translation: CASKQGHGNYGYTF.

J is TRBJ2-1 and V is TRBV19, with 11 positions matching TRBD2. CDR3 length: 16 amino acids. V lost 9 bases, J lost 9 bases, and 16 bases stayed unmatched. The germline gives CDR1 LNHDA, CDR2 SQIVND (reference sequence). In nucleotides, the CDR3 is TGTGCCAGCCGTCCTTTTAGCGGGGGGGCCGTAGGTGAGCAGTTCTTC. This gives the protein CASRPFSGGAVGEQFF.

The rearrangement uses TRBV15 and TRBJ2-1; 8 nucleotides line up with TRBD2. V shed 6 bases and J 3 bases; nucleotides not matched to a gene: 7. The CDR3 loop spans 15 amino acids. Germline CDR1 is LNHNV and CDR2 is YYDKDF (reference sequence). CDR3 in DNA: TGTGCCACCAGGATCGGGGGGGGGCACTACAATGAGCAGTTCTTC. This gives the protein CATRIGGGHYNEQFF. The entire variable domain, with the rest obtained from reference TRBV15 and TRBJ2-1, is as follows: DAMVIQNPRYQVTQFGKPVTLSCSQTLNHNVMYWYQQKSSQAPKLLFHYYDKDFNNEADTPDNFQSRRPNTSFCFLDIRSPGLGDTAMYLCATRIGGGHYNEQFFGPGTRLTVL.

A remark on this clone: The germline gene is not matched at one end of the junction; a read error may be the cause. The chain is built from TRBV6-6 and TRBJ1-3; D might be TRBD1 (6 bases). The germline gives CDR1 MNHNY, CDR2 SVGAGI (reference sequence). The CDR3 length is 12 residues. This chain's CDR3 is CASSQTQGAADF. The CDR3 DNA is TGTGCCAGCAGTCAGACACAGGGAGCCGCCGATTTT.

The CDR3 sequence: CASSRDLRGAQYF. The CDR3 DNA sequence: TGTGCCAGTAGCCGTGACCTCCGGGGTGCGCAGTATTTT. The chain carries TRBV19 and TRBJ2-3; D possibly corresponds to TRBD2 (5 bases). Trimming removed 6 bases from V and 10 bases from J, with 17 bases in between. Per the germline V gene, CDR1 is LNHDA and CDR2 is SQIVND (reference sequence). CDR3 length: 13 residues.